The 10 T cell receptor beta chains given below trace back to one sample, sequenced in a study of blood T cell repertoires in COVID-19. TCRdb keeps only in-frame clones here, not all; method: immunoSEQ multiplex PCR. The sample includes around 100,000 clones, approximately 80% seen only once; the top ten take 20% to 25%. What was sequenced was peripheral blood. The receptors shown here come from a human donor in a cohort sampled during active COVID-19.

The rearrangement uses TRBV7-6 and TRBJ2-2, with TRBD1 as a possible D gene (11 bases). V shed 5 bases and J shed 1 base, with 23 bases lying between them. The CDR3 covers 19 residues. CDR1 and CDR2 (germline): SGHVS, FNYEAQ. CDR3 coding DNA: TGTGCCAGCAGCCTGGGGACAGGGGGACTAGCGAGGAACACCGGGGAGCTGTTTTTT. Residues: CASSLGTGGLARNTGELFF.

This clone was detected only a few times. V gene TRBV5-5 combines with J gene TRBJ1-2; 9 nucleotides match TRBD1. Germline assignment: CDR1 SGHKS and CDR2 YYEKEE (reference sequence). The CDR3 is made up of 16 amino acids. Trimming removed 0 bases from V and 1 base from J; junction bases left unmatched: 4. CDR3 amino acids: CASSLAGTGLNYGYTF. In DNA form, the CDR3 reads TGTGCCAGCAGCTTGGCCGGGACAGGGCTTAACTATGGCTACACCTTC.

This chain joins TRBV18 and TRBJ2-1; 13 bases match TRBD2. With V trimmed by 6 bases and J by 6 bases, 8 bases remained unmatched. The CDR3 spans 16 residues. Germline V gene sequence: CDR1 KGHSH, CDR2 LQKENI. The DNA of the CDR3 is TGTGCCAGCTCCCTCGGACTAGCGGGAGTGGGCAATGAGCAGTTCTTC. Translating gives CASSLGLAGVGNEQFF.

This chain links TRBV28 with TRBJ2-3; D remains unclear. In germline, CDR1 is MDHEN, CDR2 SYDVKM. V was trimmed by 3 bases and J by 12 bases, leaving 10 bases between them. The CDR3 totals 11 residues. The CDR3 protein is CASSFSPFQYF. Written as DNA, the CDR3 is TGTGCCAGCAGTTTTTCCCCTTTTCAGTATTTT.

This chain joins TRBV6-5 and TRBJ1-5; perhaps TRBD1 as D (6 bases). The germline V gene encodes CDR1 MNHEY and CDR2 SVGAGI. The CDR3 totals 15 residues. Trimming removed 7 bases at V and 7 bases at J, with 20 bases between. The CDR3 bases are TGTGCCAGCACCGGTGGACAGTTGGAAATCCAGCCCCAGCATTTT. Amino acid sequence: CASTGGQLEIQPQHF.

The rearrangement joins TRBV6-6 to TRBJ1-1, with 9 bases identical to TRBD1. Germline CDR1 is MNHNY and CDR2 is SVGAGI (reference sequence). Trimming took 5 bases from V and 7 from J; bases not matched to a gene: 11. The CDR3 length is 15 residues. In DNA form, the CDR3 reads TGTGCCAGCAGTACGCCGGGACAGGGTAAGAATGAAGCTTTCTTT. Its protein product is CASSTPGQGKNEAFF.

This clone was seen more than once but under ten times. The chain combines TRBV6-5 with TRBJ1-1; possibly TRBD1 for D (5 bases). Germline V gene sequence: CDR1 MNHEY, CDR2 SVGAGI. This CDR3 is built from 15 residues. The V end was cut by 2 bases, the J end by 5 bases, with 15 bases between. CDR3 residues: CASSYGASSGTEAFF. CDR3 in DNA: TGTGCCAGCAGTTACGGGGCCAGTAGTGGGACTGAAGCTTTCTTT.

The count of this clone is one. The chain's CDR3 is CASSQGPMGGELFF. In DNA, the CDR3 is TGTGCCAGCAGCCAGGGCCCCATGGGAGGGGAGCTGTTTTTT. This chain links TRBV5-5 with TRBJ2-2, with D perhaps matching TRBD1 (5 bases). Germline V gene lookup returns CDR1 SGHKS and CDR2 YYEKEE (reference sequence). Trimming stripped 4 bases from V and 8 bases from J, with 15 bases between. This CDR3 contains 14 residues.

V and J are TRBV27 and TRBJ2-3, with 9 bases lining up with TRBD2. The CDR3 totals 17 residues. With V trimmed by 2 bases and J by 7 bases, 13 bases remained unmatched. The V gene's germline CDR1 is MNHEY and CDR2 SMNVEV (reference sequence). CDR3 nucleotides: TGTGCCAGCAGTTTAGTCTCGGGTGCTAGCGGGGTCTATACGCAGTATTTT. It translates to CASSLVSGASGVYTQYF.

The genes are TRBV15 and TRBJ1-5, with TRBD1 matching over 7 bases. The CDR3 runs 15 residues. Germline CDR1 LNHNV, CDR2 YYDKDF (reference sequence). The V gene end was trimmed by 1 base and the J gene end by 3 bases; junction bases not matched to a gene: 3. The CDR3 region is CATSRGQGPNQPQHF. CDR3 bases: TGTGCCACCAGCAGAGGACAGGGCCCCAATCAGCCCCAGCATTTT.